One sample yielded the 28 T cell receptor beta chains listed below, sequenced in a study of T cell changes during pregnancy in multiple sclerosis. Repertoires were generated with immunoSEQ multiplex PCR, while TCRdb's copy carries only in-frame clones and drops some. The data show approximately 70,000 clones, with more than 85% seen just once and roughly 1.7% held by the top ten. The sample here was peripheral blood, taken in the first trimester of pregnancy. These receptors were taken from a female donor in good health, enrolled as a control in a pregnancy study.

The chain links TRBV5-1 to TRBJ2-7, with a weak D call TRBD1 (5 bases). Trimming cost V 1 base and J 3 bases, with 11 bases left between them. CDR1 and CDR2 from the germline V gene are SGHRS and YFSETQ. CDR3 size: 14 residues. CDR3 sequence (DNA): TGCGCCAGCAGCTTGAGCCCAGGGAACTACGAGCAGTACTTC. Its translation is CASSLSPGNYEQYF.

V usage is TRBV2 and J usage is TRBJ2-5; a weak D match, TRBD2 (5 bases). Trimming took 6 bases from V and 0 from J, leaving 11 bases between them. The germline V gene has CDR1 SNHLY and CDR2 FYNNEI. The CDR3 loop spans 14 amino acids. The CDR3 region has the DNA TGTGCCAGCAGCCCTGAGCGGTACCAAGAGACCCAGTACTTC. This gives the protein CASSPERYQETQYF.

This sequence joins TRBV7-2 and TRBJ2-7, with TRBD2 as a possible D gene (5 bases). CDR3 length equals 13 residues. From germline, CDR1 is SGHTA and CDR2 FQGNSA. The V gene lost 2 bases and the J gene lost 2 bases, with 7 bases spanning the gap. CDR3 in DNA: TGTGCCAGCAGCTTATCCGGGACCTACGAGCAGTACTTC. This gives the protein CASSLSGTYEQYF.

The chain is built from TRBV19 and TRBJ2-7; the match to TRBD2 covers 9 bases. Germline V gene data show CDR1 as LNHDA and CDR2 as SQIVND (reference sequence). Trimming removed 6 bases from V and 3 bases from J; junction bases left unmatched: 3. This CDR3 has 13 residues. The CDR3 loop reads CASSVTSGYEQYF. DNA for the CDR3: TGTGCCAGTAGCGTGACTAGCGGCTACGAGCAGTACTTC.

V usage is TRBV9 and J usage is TRBJ2-6; weak D call: TRBD1 (5 bases). CDR1 SGDLS and CDR2 YYNGEE come from the germline V gene. The CDR3 totals 16 residues. Trimming pared 0 bases from V and 4 bases from J, leaving 11 bases between. The CDR3 DNA reads as TGTGCCAGCAGCGTAGTGGGCAGGACAGGGGCCAACGTCCTGACTTTC. It encodes CASSVVGRTGANVLTF.

The gene calls are TRBV4-1 and TRBJ1-2; D may be TRBD1 (6 bases). The CDR3 sequence is 15 residues long. Germline values: CDR1 MGHRA, CDR2 YSYEKL. V gave up 0 bases and J gave up 8 bases, with 16 bases separating them. The CDR3 DNA is TGCGCCAGCAGCCAAGAAGATAGCACAGGGAACGGCTACACCTTC. This translates into CASSQEDSTGNGYTF.

This clone has just one count. This chain uses TRBV28 with TRBJ1-5; 7 nucleotides line up with TRBD1. The trim removed 6 bases at V and 5 bases at J, leaving 7 bases unmatched. The length of the CDR3 is 14 residues. CDR1 and CDR2 (germline): MDHEN, SYDVKM. As DNA, the CDR3 is TGTGCCAGCAGCCCGGGACAGAACCATCAGCCCCAGCATTTT. It is translated as CASSPGQNHQPQHF. Supplemented by reference TRBV28 and TRBJ1-5, the full variable domain reads DVKVTQSSRYLVKRTGEKVFLECVQDMDHENMFWYRQDPGLGLRLIYFSYDVKMKEKGDIPEGYSVSREKKERFSLILESASTNQTSMYLCASSPGQNHQPQHFGDGTRLSIL.

Note on this clone: Other DNA sequences in this specimen translate into the identical CDR3. V and J are TRBV18 and TRBJ2-5; maybe TRBD2 (6 bases). This CDR3 region has 13 residues. Looked up from germline, CDR1 is KGHSH and CDR2 is LQKENI. The germline V and J ends were trimmed by 2 bases and 2 bases, with 6 bases remaining between them. The CDR3 bases are TGTGCCAGCTCACCAGGAGGGCAAGAGACCCAGTACTTC. The encoded protein is CASSPGGQETQYF.

The chain links TRBV5-4 to TRBJ1-1, with a possible D match to TRBD1 (5 bases). The CDR3 is made up of 15 amino acids. Per germline, CDR1 SGHNT and CDR2 YYREEE (reference sequence). V was shortened by 2 bases and J by 8 bases, with 19 bases between the two germline ends. The CDR3 loop is CASSLTSRGLREAFF. In DNA, the CDR3 is TGTGCCAGCAGCTTAACTTCTAGGGGTTTGAGGGAAGCTTTCTTT. Filled out from reference TRBV5-4 and TRBJ1-1, the complete variable domain reads ETGVTQSPTHLIKTRGQQVTLRCSSQSGHNTVSWYQQALGQGPQFIFQYYREEENGRGNFPPRFSGLQFPNYSSELNVNALELDDSALYLCASSLTSRGLREAFFGQGTRLTVV.

The gene calls are TRBV7-2 and TRBJ2-3; 8 nucleotides agree with TRBD1. V lost 4 bases and J lost 0; bases outside the gene matches: 12. Per germline, CDR1 SGHTA and CDR2 FQGNSA. This CDR3 contains 18 residues. In DNA form, the CDR3 reads TGTGCCAGCAGCTCTCGAGCCGGTACAGGGGGTAGCACAGATACGCAGTATTTT. Amino acids: CASSSRAGTGGSTDTQYF. The whole variable domain, filled in from reference TRBV7-2 and TRBJ2-3, reads GAGVSQSPSNKVTEKGKDVELRCDPISGHTALYWYRQSLGQGLEFLIYFQGNSAPDKSGLPSDRFSAERTGGSVSTLTIQRTQQEDSAVYLCASSSRAGTGGSTDTQYFGPGTRLTVL.

In its sample, this clone was seen once. The rearrangement joins TRBV11-3 to TRBJ2-1; 7 bases match TRBD2. The CDR3 runs 16 residues. Germline loops: CDR1 SGHNT, CDR2 YENEEA. With 5 bases clipped from V and 4 bases from J, the junction kept 11 bases outside the gene matches. The CDR3, as DNA: TGTGCCAGCAGCCGCCTAAGCGGGAAAGGTTACAATGAGCAGTTCTTC. Encoded protein: CASSRLSGKGYNEQFF.

The chain employs TRBV7-2 and TRBJ2-1; D not certain. The CDR3 length is 14 residues. CDR1 is SGHTA and CDR2 is FQGNSA in the germline V gene. V dropped 5 bases and J dropped 5 bases, with 13 bases sitting between them. CDR3 sequence reads: CASSPRLSNNEQFF. CDR3 DNA: TGTGCCAGCAGCCCTCGACTCTCAAACAATGAGCAGTTCTTC.

This chain joins TRBV10-3 and TRBJ1-1, with 8 nucleotides matching TRBD1. Germline V gives CDR1 ENHRY, CDR2 SYGVKD. The CDR3 spans 16 residues. The trim removed 8 bases at V and 6 bases at J, leaving 17 bases unmatched. This chain's CDR3 is CAIARGQGSVEAEAFF. CDR3 DNA sequence: TGTGCCATCGCCCGAGGACAGGGAAGCGTTGAGGCTGAAGCTTTCTTT.

The chain is built from TRBV28 and TRBJ1-1; 8 nucleotides match TRBD1. Looked up from germline, CDR1 is MDHEN and CDR2 is SYDVKM. Losses at the gene ends were 6 bases for V and 6 bases for J; bases not matched to a gene: 6. This CDR3 comprises 13 residues. In DNA form, the CDR3 reads TGTGCCAGCAGGACCGGGACAGGCTCTGAAGCTTTCTTT. It specifies CASRTGTGSEAFF.

On this clone itself: The identical CDR3 is also encoded by other nucleotide sequences in the sample. This chain joins TRBV5-1 and TRBJ2-2; 8 nucleotides match TRBD1. This CDR3 has 15 residues. Per the germline V gene, CDR1 is SGHRS and CDR2 is YFSETQ. The V gene end was trimmed by 2 bases and the J gene end by 1 base; junction bases not matched to a gene: 1. CDR3 residues: CASSLGQGNTGELFF. The CDR3 DNA reads as TGCGCCAGCAGCTTAGGACAGGGGAACACCGGGGAGCTGTTTTTT.

V and J are TRBV27 and TRBJ1-1; 8 bases line up with TRBD1. The junction had 15 bases not matched to a gene; V was cut back by 5 bases and J by 4 bases. CDR3 size: 17 residues. Germline V lookup: CDR1 MNHEY, CDR2 SMNVEV (reference sequence). The CDR3 coding sequence is TGTGCCAGCAGTAAGACTAGATTCGGACAGGGATCCACTGAAGCTTTCTTT. This gives the protein CASSKTRFGQGSTEAFF.

The chain joins TRBV28 to TRBJ1-2; D ambiguous. Germline V gene sequence: CDR1 MDHEN, CDR2 SYDVKM. V shed 2 bases and J shed 4 bases, with 5 bases lying between them. CDR3 length equals 12 residues. CDR3 residues: CASSLPGYGYTF. In nucleotides, the CDR3 is TGTGCCAGCAGTTTACCCGGCTATGGCTACACCTTC.

The chain combines TRBV28 with TRBJ2-7; a possible D gene is TRBD2 (5 bases). Deletions cut 3 bases from V and 7 bases from J, with 16 bases between. From germline, CDR1 is MDHEN and CDR2 SYDVKM. The CDR3 sequence is 14 residues long. As DNA, the CDR3 is TGTGCCAGCAGTTTCAAGCGGTACTACGTAGAGCAGTACTTC. It translates to CASSFKRYYVEQYF.

The chain uses TRBV28 and TRBJ2-3, with D perhaps matching TRBD2 (5 bases). This CDR3 has 14 amino acids. Germline CDR1 is MDHEN and CDR2 is SYDVKM. Deletions cut 2 bases from V and 6 bases from J, with 12 bases between. The CDR3 loop is CASSLSRGTDTQYF. The CDR3 DNA sequence: TGTGCCAGCAGTTTAAGTCGGGGTACGGATACGCAGTATTTT.

The chain couples TRBV28 to TRBJ1-2, with 8 bases identical to TRBD1. Germline V gives CDR1 MDHEN, CDR2 SYDVKM. The V gene end was trimmed by 5 bases and the J gene end by 0 bases; junction bases not matched to a gene: 5. This CDR3 contains 15 residues. The CDR3 nucleotides read TGTGCCAGCAGTCAAGGGACAGGAGCTAACTATGGCTACACCTTC. Protein sequence: CASSQGTGANYGYTF.

The chain joins TRBV25-1 to TRBJ1-5; possibly TRBD1 for D (6 bases). From germline, CDR1 is MGHDK and CDR2 SYGVNS. Trimming removed 6 bases at V and 4 bases at J, with 19 bases between. CDR3 length: 16 amino acids. The CDR3 loop is CASSRGWTEVNQPQHF. In DNA, the CDR3 is TGTGCCAGCAGCAGGGGATGGACGGAGGTGAATCAGCCCCAGCATTTT.

V and J are TRBV6-5 and TRBJ2-7; 8 bases map to TRBD2. Trimming took 0 bases from V and 6 from J; bases not matched to a gene: 7. Germline V gives CDR1 MNHEY, CDR2 SVGAGI. The CDR3 contains 15 residues. The CDR3 region is CASSYSASGPSEQYF. The DNA of the CDR3 is TGTGCCAGCAGTTACTCGGCTAGCGGGCCTTCCGAGCAGTACTTC.

V usage is TRBV28 and J usage is TRBJ1-4; a possible D gene is TRBD1 (5 bases). Germline assignment: CDR1 MDHEN and CDR2 SYDVKM. CDR3 length: 13 amino acids. Trimming left V 8 bases short and J 5 bases short, with 12 bases between. CDR3 sequence (DNA): TGTGCCAGCGGTGGGGGGGGGAATGAAAAACTGTTTTTT. Protein sequence: CASGGGGNEKLFF. The full variable domain, its missing parts supplied by reference TRBV28 and TRBJ1-4, is DVKVTQSSRYLVKRTGEKVFLECVQDMDHENMFWYRQDPGLGLRLIYFSYDVKMKEKGDIPEGYSVSREKKERFSLILESASTNQTSMYLCASGGGGNEKLFFGSGTQLSVL.

On this clone: One end of the junction varies from germline; a read error may be responsible. V and J are TRBV5-8 and TRBJ1-1; D is possibly TRBD1 (6 bases). This CDR3 spans 16 amino acids. Germline V gene sequence: CDR1 SGHTS, CDR2 YDEGEE. The CDR3, as DNA: TGTGCCAGCATCTTGGGACACCTCCGCCTGAACACTGAAGCTTTCTTT. Its translation: CASILGHLRLNTEAFF.

V gene TRBV7-2 combines with J gene TRBJ2-3; D remains ambiguous. Per the germline V gene, CDR1 is SGHTA and CDR2 is FQGNSA. The CDR3 is 14 residues long. Trimming left V 4 bases short and J 0 bases short, with 8 bases between. CDR3 DNA: TGTGCCAGCAGCTACGCGTGGAGCACAGATACGCAGTATTTT. Its translation: CASSYAWSTDTQYF.

V usage is TRBV28 and J usage is TRBJ2-7; 7 bases fit TRBD1. This CDR3 contains 14 residues. The germline V gene has CDR1 MDHEN and CDR2 SYDVKM. V lost 5 bases and J lost 0; bases outside the gene matches: 4. In DNA, the CDR3 is TGTGCCAGCAGTGAGACAGGGACCTCCTACGAGCAGTACTTC. This gives the protein CASSETGTSYEQYF.

The V gene is TRBV4-2, the J gene TRBJ1-4; tentatively, D is TRBD1 (6 bases). The germline V gene encodes CDR1 LGHNA and CDR2 YNFKEQ. With 0 bases removed from V and 6 bases from J, the gap between germline ends came to 17 bases. This CDR3 spans 17 amino acids. CDR3 coding DNA: TGTGCCAGCAGCCAAGAAGGTCGTACAGGGATGGATGAAAAACTGTTTTTT. Translated, it gives CASSQEGRTGMDEKLFF.

This clone occurred once. This chain connects TRBV4-1 to TRBJ1-4; 10 bases match TRBD1. This CDR3 spans 19 amino acids. Germline V gene sequence: CDR1 MGHRA, CDR2 YSYEKL. Trimming removed 4 bases from V and 1 base from J; junction bases left unmatched: 12. The CDR3 region is CASSPHPTGGRVTNEKLFF. The CDR3 DNA reads as TGCGCCAGCAGCCCTCATCCGACAGGGGGCAGGGTAACTAATGAAAAACTGTTTTTT.